This entry lists 19 T cell receptor beta chains sequenced from one sample in a study of control samples from healthy donors and cancer patients (TCRdb year 2020). Receptor libraries were prepared by the immunoSEQ multiplex PCR assay. Sourced from immuneACCESS, this table was stored by TCRdb with only in-frame sequences that have V and J called. A share of the clones is absent; for the studies checked, an unresolved V gene accounts for under half, and the remainder has no known explanation. The sample table records some 80,000 clones; about 87% of these occur just once. The ten largest clones capture over 1.5% of the sample. Material: PBMCs. These receptors were collected from a woman in her fifties or sixties with head and neck cancer.

The chain uses TRBV5-1 and TRBJ2-1; D may be TRBD1 or TRBD2 (6 bases each). The CDR3 loop spans 16 amino acids. Per germline, CDR1 SGHRS and CDR2 YFSETQ. V was shortened by 0 bases and J by 1 base, with 11 bases between the two germline ends. CDR3 sequence: CASSLVRGRSYNEQFF. CDR3 coding DNA: TGCGCCAGCAGCTTGGTTCGGGGGCGATCCTACAATGAGCAGTTCTTC.

This chain joins TRBV11-3 and TRBJ2-1; 7 nucleotides match TRBD2. CDR1 is SGHNT and CDR2 is YENEEA in the germline V gene. V lost 3 bases to trimming and J lost 3 bases; unmatched junction nucleotides: 5. The CDR3 is made up of 15 amino acids. As DNA, the CDR3 is TGTGCCAGCAGCTTTAGCGGGCCGAACTACAATGAGCAGTTCTTC. It specifies CASSFSGPNYNEQFF.

This chain uses TRBV25-1 with TRBJ2-4, with 8 bases fitting TRBD1. The CDR3 extends over 14 amino acids. In germline, CDR1 is MGHDK, CDR2 SYGVNS. After removal of 5 bases from V and 5 bases from J, the junction contained 5 bases not matched to a gene. Written as DNA, the CDR3 is TGTGCCAGCAGTTGGGCGGGACAGGAAAACATTCAGTACTTC. Protein: CASSWAGQENIQYF.

The chain recombines TRBV3-1 (or the pseudogene TRBV3-2) with TRBJ2-5; 9 bases match TRBD1. The V gene end was trimmed by 0 bases and the J gene end by 4 bases; junction bases not matched to a gene: 9. Germline V gene sequence: CDR1 LGHDT, CDR2 YNNKEL (reference sequence). This CDR3 comprises 17 residues. In nucleotides, the CDR3 is TGTGCCAGCAGCCAAGATCCCGTCACAGGGGGCCGAGAGACCCAGTACTTC. It yields the protein CASSQDPVTGGRETQYF.

The rearrangement links TRBV7-2 to TRBJ1-1, with D perhaps TRBD1 (5 bases). The CDR3 runs to 13 residues. From germline, CDR1 is SGHTA and CDR2 FQGNSA. V gave up 3 bases and J gave up 10 bases, with 15 bases separating them. The CDR3, as DNA: TGTGCCAGCAGCTTTGAGGAGGGGCGCGCAGCTTTCTTT. It yields the protein CASSFEEGRAAFF.

The chain links TRBV7-2 to TRBJ1-6, with 8 bases lining up with TRBD1. The V segment lost 2 bases and the J segment 6 bases; nucleotides outside the gene matches: 3. In germline, CDR1 is SGHTA, CDR2 FQGNSA. There are 15 residues in the CDR3. CDR3 loop: CASSLTGGGNSPLHF. CDR3 in DNA: TGTGCCAGCAGCTTAACAGGGGGAGGTAATTCACCCCTCCACTTT.

V is TRBV7-9 and J is TRBJ2-1; the D gene is possibly TRBD1 (5 bases). V lost 1 base to trimming and J lost 3 bases, with 7 bases between them. Germline V lookup: CDR1 SEHNR, CDR2 FQNEAQ (reference sequence). This CDR3 comprises 14 residues. The CDR3 is CASSLVDSYNEQFF. CDR3 DNA: TGTGCCAGCAGCTTAGTAGACAGCTACAATGAGCAGTTCTTC.

The chain is built from TRBV19 and TRBJ2-7; 8 bases align to TRBD2. V lost 6 bases, J lost 3 bases, and 7 bases stayed unmatched. Germline CDR1 is LNHDA and CDR2 is SQIVND (reference sequence). CDR3 size: 14 residues. The CDR3 region is CASSSRTSYYEQYF. The CDR3 DNA reads TGTGCCAGTAGCAGCAGGACTAGCTACTACGAGCAGTACTTC.

The chain carries TRBV19 and TRBJ2-5; a weak D match, TRBD1 (5 bases). Germline values: CDR1 LNHDA, CDR2 SQIVND (reference sequence). The V end was cut by 5 bases, the J end by 4 bases, with 23 bases between. The CDR3 is 17 residues long. CDR3 bases: TGTGCCAGTAGTGTCGGGCAGGGTTCTGTTTCAGGAGAGACCCAGTACTTC. As protein: CASSVGQGSVSGETQYF. Full variable domain (rest looked up from reference TRBV19 and TRBJ2-5): DGGITQSPKYLFRKEGQNVTLSCEQNLNHDAMYWYRQDPGQGLRLIYYSQIVNDFQKGDIAEGYSVSREKKESFPLTVTSAQKNPTAFYLCASSVGQGSVSGETQYFGPGTRLLVL.

V gene TRBV27 combines with J gene TRBJ1-1; weak D call: TRBD1 (5 bases). The V gene's germline CDR1 is MNHEY and CDR2 SMNVEV (reference sequence). Between the trimmed V and J ends, which lost 5 bases and 5 bases, there was a span of 15 bases. The CDR3 runs 14 residues. CDR3 sequence (DNA): TGTGCCAGCAGTCACAACAGTCAGGGAACTGAAGCTTTCTTT. Protein: CASSHNSQGTEAFF.

The rearrangement uses TRBV27 and TRBJ1-2, with 8 bases matching TRBD1. With V trimmed by 4 bases and J by 9 bases, 7 bases remained unmatched. Germline CDR1 and CDR2: MNHEY and SMNVEV (reference sequence). The CDR3 spans 13 residues. DNA for the CDR3: TGTGCCAGCAGTTGGGGGACAGGTTATAGCTACACCTTC. It encodes CASSWGTGYSYTF.

This chain uses TRBV5-6 with TRBJ2-1; the match to TRBD2 covers 10 bases. Germline CDR1 SGHDT, CDR2 YYEEEE. The V gene end was trimmed by 0 bases and the J gene end by 9 bases; junction bases not matched to a gene: 9. The CDR3 covers 16 residues. The CDR3 nucleotides read TGTGCCAGCAGCTTGGGGAGGCAGCGGGAGGGTAGTGAGCAGTTCTTC. The encoded protein is CASSLGRQREGSEQFF.

V usage is TRBV6-5 and J usage is TRBJ2-3; D gene unclear. Germline CDR1 MNHEY, CDR2 SVGAGI. V dropped 9 bases and J dropped 2 bases, with 9 bases sitting between them. The CDR3 contains 12 residues. The chain's CDR3 is CASAGNTDTQYF. Written as DNA, the CDR3 is TGTGCCAGTGCTGGGAACACAGATACGCAGTATTTT.

This clone was recorded once. The gene calls are TRBV30 and TRBJ1-3; possibly TRBD1 for D (6 bases). Germline-derived CDR1 and CDR2 are GTSNPN and SVGIG (reference sequence). V gave up 0 bases and J gave up 5 bases, with 14 bases separating them. CDR3 length: 15 amino acids. This CDR3 is CAWSVGGTTRNTIYF. CDR3 DNA: TGTGCCTGGAGTGTAGGGGGAACTACTCGAAACACCATATATTTT.

The rearrangement links TRBV19 to TRBJ2-1; possibly TRBD2 for D (5 bases). This CDR3 spans 15 amino acids. Germline V lookup: CDR1 LNHDA, CDR2 SQIVND (reference sequence). Between the trimmed V and J ends, which lost 5 bases and 1 base, there was a span of 12 bases. CDR3 in DNA: TGTGCCAGTAGTGTCTCCGGGAATTCCTACAATGAGCAGTTCTTC. The encoded protein is CASSVSGNSYNEQFF.

The CDR3 loop reads CASSLTGGAGNTEAFF. The CDR3 coding sequence is TGTGCCAGCAGCCTAACAGGGGGCGCGGGGAACACTGAAGCTTTCTTT. The V and J genes are TRBV27 and TRBJ1-1; 9 bases are a match to TRBD1. Per the germline V gene, CDR1 is MNHEY and CDR2 is SMNVEV (reference sequence). This CDR3 comprises 16 residues. V trimming: 6 bases; J trimming: 1 base; junction bases outside the gene matches: 9.

V gene TRBV19 combines with J gene TRBJ1-2; TRBD1 is a possible D gene (6 bases). The length of the CDR3 is 16 residues. V was clipped by 5 bases and J by 4 bases, with 20 bases between them. The germline V gene encodes CDR1 LNHDA and CDR2 SQIVND (reference sequence). CDR3 in amino acids: CASSLSSGERLYGYTF. CDR3 in DNA: TGTGCCAGTAGTCTTTCCTCAGGGGAACGACTCTATGGCTACACCTTC. Combining the CDR3 with reference TRBV19 and TRBJ1-2 gives the whole variable domain DGGITQSPKYLFRKEGQNVTLSCEQNLNHDAMYWYRQDPGQGLRLIYYSQIVNDFQKGDIAEGYSVSREKKESFPLTVTSAQKNPTAFYLCASSLSSGERLYGYTFGSGTRLTVV.

The chain combines TRBV27 with TRBJ1-1, with D uncertain. The CDR3 has 18 residues. CDR1 and CDR2 (germline): MNHEY, SMNVEV (reference sequence). Trimming took off 5 bases at V and 0 bases at J, with 22 bases between the two ends. The CDR3 DNA is TGTGCCAGCAGTCGCTCCCTATCAATTACAGTTGTGAACACTGAAGCTTTCTTT. Translation: CASSRSLSITVVNTEAFF.

This chain joins TRBV5-1 and TRBJ2-3, with a tentative D call TRBD1 (6 bases). The CDR3 contains 16 residues. V lost 3 bases to trimming and J lost 2 bases, with 16 bases between them. From germline, CDR1 is SGHRS and CDR2 YFSETQ. CDR3 in amino acids: CASSWMEDSLTDTQYF. The CDR3 DNA follows: TGCGCCAGCAGCTGGATGGAGGACAGCCTCACAGATACGCAGTATTTT.